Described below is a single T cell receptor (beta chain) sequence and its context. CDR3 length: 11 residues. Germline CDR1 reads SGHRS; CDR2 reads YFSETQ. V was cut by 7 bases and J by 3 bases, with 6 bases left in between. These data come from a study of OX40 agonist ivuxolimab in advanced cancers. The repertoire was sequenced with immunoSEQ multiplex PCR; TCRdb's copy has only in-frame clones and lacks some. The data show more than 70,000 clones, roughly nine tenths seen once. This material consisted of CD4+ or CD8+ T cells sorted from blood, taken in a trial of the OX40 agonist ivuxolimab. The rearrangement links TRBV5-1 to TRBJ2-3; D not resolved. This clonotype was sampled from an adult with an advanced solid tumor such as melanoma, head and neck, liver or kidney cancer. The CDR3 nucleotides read TGCGCCAGCCAAATTACAGATACGCAGTATTTT. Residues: CASQITDTQYF.